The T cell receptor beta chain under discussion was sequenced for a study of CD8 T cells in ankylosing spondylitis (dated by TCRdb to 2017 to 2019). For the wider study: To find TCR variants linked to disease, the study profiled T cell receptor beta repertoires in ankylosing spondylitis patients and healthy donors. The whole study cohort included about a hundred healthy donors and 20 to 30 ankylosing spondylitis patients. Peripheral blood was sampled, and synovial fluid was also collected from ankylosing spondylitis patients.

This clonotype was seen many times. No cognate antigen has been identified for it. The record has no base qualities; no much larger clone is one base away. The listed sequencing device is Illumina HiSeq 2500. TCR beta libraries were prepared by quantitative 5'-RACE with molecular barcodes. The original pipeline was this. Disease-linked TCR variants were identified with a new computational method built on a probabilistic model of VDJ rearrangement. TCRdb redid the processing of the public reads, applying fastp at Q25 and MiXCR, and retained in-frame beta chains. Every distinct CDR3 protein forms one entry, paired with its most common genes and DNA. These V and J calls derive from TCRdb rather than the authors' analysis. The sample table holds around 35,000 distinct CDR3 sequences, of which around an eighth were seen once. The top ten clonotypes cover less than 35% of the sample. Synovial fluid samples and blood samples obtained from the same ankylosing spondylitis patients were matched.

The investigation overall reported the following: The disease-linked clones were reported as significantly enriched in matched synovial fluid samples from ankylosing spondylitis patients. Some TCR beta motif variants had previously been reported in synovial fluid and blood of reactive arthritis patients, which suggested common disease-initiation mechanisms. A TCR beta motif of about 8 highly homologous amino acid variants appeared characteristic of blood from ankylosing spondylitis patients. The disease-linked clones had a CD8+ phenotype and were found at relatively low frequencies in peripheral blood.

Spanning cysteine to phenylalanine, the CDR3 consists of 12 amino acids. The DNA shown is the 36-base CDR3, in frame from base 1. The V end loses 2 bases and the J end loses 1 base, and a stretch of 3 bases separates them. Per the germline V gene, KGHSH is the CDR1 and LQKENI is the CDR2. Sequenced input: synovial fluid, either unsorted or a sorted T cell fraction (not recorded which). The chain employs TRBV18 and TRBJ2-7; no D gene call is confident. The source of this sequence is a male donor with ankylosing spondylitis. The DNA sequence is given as TGTGCCAGCTCACCAGGGTCCTACGAGCAGTACTTC. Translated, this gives CASSPGSYEQYF.